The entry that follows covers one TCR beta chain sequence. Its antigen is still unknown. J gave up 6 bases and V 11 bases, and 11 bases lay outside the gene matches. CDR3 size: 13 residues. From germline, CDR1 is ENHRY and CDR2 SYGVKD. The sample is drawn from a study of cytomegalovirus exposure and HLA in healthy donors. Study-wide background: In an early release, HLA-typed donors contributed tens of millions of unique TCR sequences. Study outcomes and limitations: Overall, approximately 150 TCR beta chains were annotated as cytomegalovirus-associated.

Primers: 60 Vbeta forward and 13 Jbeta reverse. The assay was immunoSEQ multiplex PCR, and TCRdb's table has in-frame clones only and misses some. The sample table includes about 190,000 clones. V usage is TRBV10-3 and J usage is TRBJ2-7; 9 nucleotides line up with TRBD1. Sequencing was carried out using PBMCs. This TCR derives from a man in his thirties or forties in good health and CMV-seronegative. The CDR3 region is CAAHRDREGEQYF. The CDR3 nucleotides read TGTGCCGCGCACCGGGACAGGGAAGGCGAGCAGTACTTC.